The 32 T cell receptor beta chains in this list originate from one sample, sequenced in a study of cytomegalovirus exposure and HLA in healthy donors. With 60 Vbeta and 13 Jbeta primers, the PCR was carried out. TCRdb keeps only in-frame clones here, not all; method: immunoSEQ multiplex PCR. The sample has 130,000 or so clones, around 69% seen once; the top ten hold approximately 8.5%. The source material was PBMCs. The receptors originated from a woman aged 40 to 55 in good health and CMV-seropositive.

The chain recombines TRBV9 with TRBJ1-4; D is undetermined. This CDR3 is built from 14 residues. Deletions cut 0 bases from V and 6 bases from J, with 9 bases between. The germline gives CDR1 SGDLS, CDR2 YYNGEE. This chain's CDR3 is CASSVGRGDEKLFF. As DNA, the CDR3 is TGTGCCAGCAGCGTAGGTAGAGGTGATGAAAAACTGTTTTTT.

This clone was counted only a few times. The genes are TRBV14 and TRBJ1-5, with 9 bases identical to TRBD1. V trimming: 6 bases; J trimming: 4 bases; junction bases outside the gene matches: 10. The CDR3 is made up of 16 amino acids. The germline gives CDR1 SGHDN, CDR2 FVKESK. CDR3 coding DNA: TGTGCCAGCAGTCCAGCAGGGACAGGGAGAAATCAGCCCCAGCATTTT. It codes for CASSPAGTGRNQPQHF.

J is TRBJ1-4 and V is TRBV2; TRBD1 aligns across 9 bases. There are 14 residues in the CDR3. The trim removed 4 bases at V and 6 bases at J, leaving 3 bases unmatched. Germline loops: CDR1 SNHLY, CDR2 FYNNEI. Here the CDR3 DNA reads TGTGCCAGCAGTGGGGGACAGGGAGATGAAAAACTGTTTTTT. As protein: CASSGGQGDEKLFF.

This sequence joins TRBV5-1 and TRBJ2-2; 7 bases line up with TRBD2. V dropped 0 bases and J dropped 2; count of bases not matched to a gene: 1. The V gene's germline CDR1 is SGHRS and CDR2 YFSETQ. CDR3 length: 15 residues. The CDR3 loop reads CASSLGTSNTGELFF. In DNA, the CDR3 is TGCGCCAGCAGCTTGGGGACTAGTAACACCGGGGAGCTGTTTTTT. Based on the CDR3 plus reference TRBV5-1 and TRBJ2-2, the full variable domain is KAGVTQTPRYLIKTRGQQVTLSCSPISGHRSVSWYQQTPGQGLQFLFEYFSETQRNKGNFPGRFSGRQFSNSRSEMNVSTLELGDSALYLCASSLGTSNTGELFFGEGSRLTVL.

J is TRBJ2-1 and V is TRBV5-1; D perhaps matches TRBD2 (6 bases). Trimming took 5 bases from V and 2 from J, leaving 11 bases between them. Germline lookup yields CDR1 SGHRS and CDR2 YFSETQ. This CDR3 spans 14 amino acids. The CDR3 nucleotides read TGCGCCAGCAGAACCGGAGGGCCCTACAATGAGCAGTTCTTC. It codes for CASRTGGPYNEQFF.

In this sample, this clone turned up a few times. For the CDR3, the DNA is TGTGCCAGCAGCTTAGATCGGGGACAACCCGGAAACACCATATATTTT. Amino acid sequence: CASSLDRGQPGNTIYF. This sequence joins TRBV7-9 and TRBJ1-3; D possibly corresponds to TRBD1 (6 bases). The CDR3 contains 16 residues. V gave up 1 base and J gave up 4 bases, with 14 bases separating them. CDR1 SEHNR and CDR2 FQNEAQ come from the germline V gene (reference sequence).

This clone was seen a handful of times. J is TRBJ2-7 and V is TRBV19; tentatively, D is TRBD1 (6 bases). Germline values: CDR1 LNHDA, CDR2 SQIVND (reference sequence). V was cut by 5 bases and J by 1 base, with 9 bases left in between. This CDR3 is 13 amino acids long. The CDR3 protein is CASSLGQSYEQYF. CDR3 coding DNA: TGTGCCAGTAGTCTCGGACAGTCCTACGAGCAGTACTTC. Variable domain in full (rest from reference TRBV19 and TRBJ2-7): DGGITQSPKYLFRKEGQNVTLSCEQNLNHDAMYWYRQDPGQGLRLIYYSQIVNDFQKGDIAEGYSVSREKKESFPLTVTSAQKNPTAFYLCASSLGQSYEQYFGPGTRLTVT.

This sequence joins TRBV19 and TRBJ2-2, with TRBD1 matching over 8 bases. Germline values: CDR1 LNHDA, CDR2 SQIVND (reference sequence). J gave up 2 bases and V 7 bases, and 9 bases lay outside the gene matches. This CDR3 contains 16 residues. The CDR3 spells CASTLGAGGNTGELFF. The CDR3 DNA reads as TGTGCCAGTACTCTCGGGGCAGGGGGCAACACCGGGGAGCTGTTTTTT.

The chain links TRBV6-1 to TRBJ1-2; 8 bases agree with TRBD1. Trimming took 7 bases from V and 7 from J; bases not matched to a gene: 11. This CDR3 region has 14 residues. CDR1 MNHNS and CDR2 SASEGT come from the germline V gene. CDR3 region: CASIQMTGATGYTF. The CDR3 DNA follows: TGTGCCAGCATCCAGATGACAGGGGCGACTGGCTACACCTTC.

A word on this clone: One junction end does not reproduce the germline sequence, and a read error may be involved. V and J are TRBV7-9 and TRBJ2-7, with TRBD1 as a possible D gene (6 bases). The CDR3 is 18 amino acids. The germline CDR1 and CDR2 sequences are SEHNR and FQNEAQ (reference sequence). The CDR3: CSSSASTRPGHRTYEQYF. For the CDR3, the DNA is TGTTCCAGCAGCGCCTCGACCCGACCGGGACATAGAACCTACGAGCAGTACTTC.

The genes are TRBV5-6 and TRBJ1-1; 7 bases line up with TRBD1. CDR3 length equals 13 residues. The V segment lost 4 bases and the J segment 7 bases; nucleotides outside the gene matches: 7. Germline V gives CDR1 SGHDT, CDR2 YYEEEE. CDR3 residues: CASSVQGHREAFF. The CDR3 region has the DNA TGTGCCAGCAGCGTACAGGGGCACCGTGAAGCTTTCTTT.

This clone has a handful of counts. One end of the junction varies from germline; a read error may be responsible. CDR3 loop: CSSSLDLPEAFF. The CDR3 DNA reads as TGTTCCAGCAGCTTAGATCTACCTGAAGCTTTCTTT. The chain combines TRBV7-9 with TRBJ1-1; D gene unclear. CDR3 length: 12 amino acids. CDR1 and CDR2 (germline): SEHNR, FQNEAQ (reference sequence). The variable domain in full, completed from reference TRBV7-9 and TRBJ1-1, reads DTGVSQNPRHKITKRGQNVTFRCDPISEHNRLYWYRQTLGQGPEFLTYFQNEAQLEKSRLLSDRFSAERPKGSFSTLEIQRTEQGDSAMYLCSSSLDLPEAFFGQGTRLTVV.

A few counts support this clone. The chain links TRBV9 to TRBJ1-5; 10 bases line up with TRBD1. Germline V gives CDR1 SGDLS, CDR2 YYNGEE. The CDR3 is 12 residues long. CDR3 sequence: CASGDRGGPQHF. CDR3 DNA: TGTGCAAGCGGGGACAGGGGAGGGCCCCAGCATTTT.

The sample holds a few counts of this clone. The J gene is TRBJ2-5, the V gene TRBV5-4; 7 positions agree with TRBD2. With the DNA end fitting TRBJ2-7 better, the J assignment may be wrong. Looked up from germline, CDR1 is SGHNT and CDR2 is YYREEE (reference sequence). This CDR3 contains 14 residues. The CDR3 DNA reads as TGTGCCAGCAGCTTGGTGGGGGGGACGGACGAGCAGTACTTC. It yields the protein CASSLVGGTDEQYF.

The chain is built from TRBV23-1 and TRBJ2-7, with TRBD1 matching 8 bases. TRBV23-1 is reported as an ORF; its role is uncertain. This CDR3 region has 12 residues. With 10 bases clipped from V and 2 bases from J, the junction kept 4 bases outside the gene matches. The CDR3 DNA is TGCGCCAATACACAGGGGGCCTACGAGCAGTACTTC. This translates into CANTQGAYEQYF.

CDR3 residues: CASRGQGFSGYTF. The CDR3 DNA sequence: TGTGCCAGCAGAGGACAGGGGTTTAGTGGCTACACCTTC. The rearrangement links TRBV2 to TRBJ1-2, with 9 bases that match TRBD1. V trimming: 6 bases; J trimming: 7 bases; junction bases outside the gene matches: 6. CDR1 is SNHLY and CDR2 is FYNNEI in the germline V gene. This CDR3 is built from 13 residues.

CDR3 sequence (DNA): TGTGCCAGCAGTTTTTCCAGGGAGGTCAGCGAGCAGTACTTC. This codes for CASSFSREVSEQYF. The V call is TRBV27, the J call TRBJ2-7, with TRBD2 as a possible D gene (6 bases). With 3 bases removed from V and 6 bases from J, the gap between germline ends came to 15 bases. Germline CDR1 is MNHEY and CDR2 is SMNVEV (reference sequence). The CDR3 covers 14 residues.

In its sample, this clone was seen a few times. V usage is TRBV5-1 and J usage is TRBJ1-6; D gene unclear. Germline CDR1 SGHRS, CDR2 YFSETQ. The CDR3 consists of 16 residues. Trimming removed 0 bases at V and 3 bases at J, with 10 bases between. In nucleotides, the CDR3 is TGCGCCAGCAGCTTGGCGACATCGAACTATAATTCACCCCTCCACTTT. This encodes CASSLATSNYNSPLHF.

The rearrangement uses TRBV14 and TRBJ2-5; 11 nucleotides match TRBD2. Judging by the DNA end, TRBJ2-7 fits better; the J call may be wrong. Germline V gene lookup returns CDR1 SGHDN and CDR2 FVKESK. The CDR3 is 15 amino acids. The CDR3: CASSLRLAGSGEQYF. CDR3 DNA sequence: TGTGCCAGCAGCTTAAGACTAGCGGGATCGGGCGAGCAGTACTTC.

DNA for the CDR3: TGTGCCAGCAGCTTAAAGCCACGCCAGATGGGTCGGGGCGAGCAGTACTTC. This codes for CASSLKPRQMGRGEQYF. The rearrangement joins TRBV7-3 to TRBJ2-7; TRBD2 might be the D (5 bases). V was cut by 1 base and J by 6 bases, with 22 bases left in between. This CDR3 spans 17 amino acids. The germline V gene encodes CDR1 SGHTA and CDR2 FQGTGA.

The gene calls are TRBV5-1 and TRBJ2-5; D unresolved. The CDR3 covers 14 residues. V gave up 2 bases and J gave up 5 bases, with 13 bases separating them. The V gene's germline CDR1 is SGHRS and CDR2 YFSETQ. The CDR3 sequence is CASSFSFFRETQYF. The CDR3 coding sequence is TGCGCCAGCAGCTTCTCATTTTTCAGGGAGACCCAGTACTTC.

The chain recombines TRBV18 with TRBJ1-4; D not certain. The germline V gene has CDR1 KGHSH and CDR2 LQKENI. V dropped 1 base and J dropped 7 bases, with 13 bases sitting between them. The CDR3 sequence is 15 residues long. The CDR3 DNA is TGTGCCAGCTCACCACGAGAGGTTCGGGGTGAAAAACTGTTTTTT. Translated, it gives CASSPREVRGEKLFF.

The J gene is TRBJ1-5, the V gene TRBV28; 9 positions agree with TRBD1. Germline-derived CDR1 and CDR2 are MDHEN and SYDVKM. Trimming at V came to 3 bases and at J to 4 bases, leaving 7 bases not matched to a gene. The CDR3 length is 16 residues. The CDR3 DNA reads TGTGCCAGCAGTTTTACGGCGGGACAGGGAAATCAGCCCCAGCATTTT. Protein: CASSFTAGQGNQPQHF.

This clone appeared a single time. The rearrangement uses TRBV19 and TRBJ2-2; a weak D match, TRBD1 (5 bases). The CDR3 has 14 residues. V was cut by 3 bases and J by 9 bases, with 14 bases left in between. CDR1 is LNHDA, CDR2 SQIVND, per germline (reference sequence). The CDR3 DNA reads TGTGCCAGTAGTATTAGGCAGGGTTTCAGGGAGCTGTTTTTT. Translated, it gives CASSIRQGFRELFF.

A few counts support this clone. The chain has TRBV6-1 and TRBJ2-3; TRBD2 agrees at 10 bases. Germline lookup yields CDR1 MNHNS and CDR2 SASEGT. The V and J ends lost 8 bases and 6 bases, in that order; junction bases with no gene match: 8. The CDR3 totals 14 residues. The CDR3 is CASGPGTSVDTQYF. CDR3 nucleotide sequence: TGTGCCAGCGGACCCGGGACTAGCGTGGATACGCAGTATTTT.

The J gene is TRBJ2-7, the V gene TRBV7-8, with D perhaps TRBD2 (6 bases). This CDR3 contains 18 residues. Trimming shortened V by 1 base and J by 2 bases, and 21 bases separated the two germline ends. The germline V gene encodes CDR1 SGHVS and CDR2 FQNEAQ. This CDR3 reads CASSLVVYGGANAYEQYF. CDR3 nucleotide sequence: TGTGCCAGCAGCTTAGTGGTTTATGGCGGGGCAAACGCCTACGAGCAGTACTTC.

The rearrangement joins TRBV18 to TRBJ2-7; possible D gene TRBD2, 5 bases. The CDR3 length is 12 residues. Between the trimmed V and J ends, which lost 1 base and 6 bases, there was a span of 7 bases. Germline V lookup: CDR1 KGHSH, CDR2 LQKENI. CDR3 nucleotides: TGTGCCAGCTCACCACTACGGGGCGAGCAGTACTTC. This encodes CASSPLRGEQYF.

The rearrangement joins TRBV6-5 to TRBJ1-1; D perhaps matches TRBD1 (6 bases). CDR3 size: 15 residues. Trimming removed 5 bases from V and 1 base from J, with 14 bases in between. Germline loops: CDR1 MNHEY, CDR2 SVGAGI. CDR3 protein: CASSPYLGQNTEAFF. The CDR3 coding sequence is TGTGCCAGCAGTCCATACTTGGGACAGAACACTGAAGCTTTCTTT.

This clone was seen only once. The chain joins TRBV7-9 to TRBJ1-1; D is unclear. Germline assignment: CDR1 SEHNR and CDR2 FQNEAQ (reference sequence). CDR3 length equals 13 residues. Trimming left V 5 bases short and J 1 base short, with 8 bases between. In DNA form, the CDR3 reads TGTGCCAGCAGCGCTACGTCGAACACTGAAGCTTTCTTT. It codes for CASSATSNTEAFF.

The J gene is TRBJ1-1, the V gene TRBV6-5; perhaps TRBD1 as D (5 bases). Germline CDR1 is MNHEY and CDR2 is SVGAGI. V was shortened by 6 bases and J by 6 bases, with 17 bases between the two germline ends. The CDR3 is made up of 14 amino acids. CDR3 protein: CASSSLGRVSEAFF. For the CDR3, the DNA is TGTGCCAGCAGCTCCTTGGGCAGGGTATCTGAAGCTTTCTTT.

This clone was counted only a few times. The rearrangement uses TRBV29-1 and TRBJ2-2, with TRBD1 identical over 10 bases. Germline V gene sequence: CDR1 SQVTM, CDR2 ANQGSEA. There are 14 residues in the CDR3. V gave up 6 bases and J gave up 4 bases; unmatched junction bases: 5. CDR3: CSVDRGLGTGELFF. In DNA, the CDR3 is TGCAGCGTCGACAGGGGGCTCGGCACCGGGGAGCTGTTTTTT.

This clone occurred a few times. The V gene is TRBV14, the J gene TRBJ1-2, with TRBD1 as a possible D gene (5 bases). V lost 7 bases, J lost 3 bases, and 12 bases lay in between. Germline loops: CDR1 SGHDN, CDR2 FVKESK. This CDR3 comprises 13 residues. CDR3 DNA: TGTGCCAGCAATTTAGGGGATTACTATGGCTACACCTTC. This sequence encodes CASNLGDYYGYTF.